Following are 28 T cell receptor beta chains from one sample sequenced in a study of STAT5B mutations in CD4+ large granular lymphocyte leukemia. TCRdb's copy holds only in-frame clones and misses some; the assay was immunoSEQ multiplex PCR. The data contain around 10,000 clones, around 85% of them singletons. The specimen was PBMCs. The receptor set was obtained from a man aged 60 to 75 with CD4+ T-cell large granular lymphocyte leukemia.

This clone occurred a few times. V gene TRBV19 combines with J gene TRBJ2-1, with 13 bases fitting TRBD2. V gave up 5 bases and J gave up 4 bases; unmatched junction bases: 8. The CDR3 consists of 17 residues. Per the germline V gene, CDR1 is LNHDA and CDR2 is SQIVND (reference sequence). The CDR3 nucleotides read TGTGCCAGTAGTGAAATGGGACTAGCGGGGTCATACAATGAGCAGTTCTTC. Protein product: CASSEMGLAGSYNEQFF.

The CDR3 here is CASRLLGSYEQYF. The CDR3 DNA sequence: TGTGCCAGCAGACTACTGGGCTCCTACGAGCAGTACTTC. The genes are TRBV11-2 and TRBJ2-7; D gene uncertain. There are 13 residues in the CDR3. V was cut by 6 bases and J by 0 bases, with 9 bases left in between. Germline loops: CDR1 SGHAT, CDR2 FQNNGV. Based on the CDR3 plus reference TRBV11-2 and TRBJ2-7, the full variable domain is EAGVAQSPRYKIIEKRQSVAFWCNPISGHATLYWYQQILGQGPKLLIQFQNNGVVDDSQLPKDRFSAERLKGVDSTLKIQPAKLEDSAVYLCASRLLGSYEQYFGPGTRLTVT.

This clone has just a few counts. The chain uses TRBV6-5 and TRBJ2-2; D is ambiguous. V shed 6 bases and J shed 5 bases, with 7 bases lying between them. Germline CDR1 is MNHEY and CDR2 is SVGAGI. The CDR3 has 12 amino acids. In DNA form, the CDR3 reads TGTGCCAGCAGAATCTTTACCGGGGAGCTGTTTTTT. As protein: CASRIFTGELFF.

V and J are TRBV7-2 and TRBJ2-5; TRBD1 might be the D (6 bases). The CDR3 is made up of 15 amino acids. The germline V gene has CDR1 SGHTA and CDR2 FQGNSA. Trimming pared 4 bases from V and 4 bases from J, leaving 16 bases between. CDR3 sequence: CASSSLIGGAETQYF. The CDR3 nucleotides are TGTGCCAGCAGCTCCCTGATAGGGGGAGCAGAGACCCAGTACTTC.

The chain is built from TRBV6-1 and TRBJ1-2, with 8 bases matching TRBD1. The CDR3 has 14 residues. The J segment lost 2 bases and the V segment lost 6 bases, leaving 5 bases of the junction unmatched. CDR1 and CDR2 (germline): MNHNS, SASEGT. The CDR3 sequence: CASRKTGGNYGYTF. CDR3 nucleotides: TGTGCCAGCAGGAAAACAGGGGGGAACTATGGCTACACCTTC.

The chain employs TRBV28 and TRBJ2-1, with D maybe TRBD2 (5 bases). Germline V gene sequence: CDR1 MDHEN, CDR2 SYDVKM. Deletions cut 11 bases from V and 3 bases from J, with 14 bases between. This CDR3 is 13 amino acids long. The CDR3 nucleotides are TGTGCCCTCGAACGGGGAAGCTACAATGAGCAGTTCTTC. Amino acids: CALERGSYNEQFF.

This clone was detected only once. CDR3 nucleotides: TGTGCCAGCAGCTTGTTTGCAGGAGCTAACAATCAGCCCCAGCATTTT. Its translation is CASSLFAGANNQPQHF. The genes are TRBV5-5 and TRBJ1-5; D call uncertain. Germline-derived CDR1 and CDR2 are SGHKS and YYEKEE (reference sequence). V was shortened by 1 base and J by 3 bases, with 14 bases between the two germline ends. The CDR3 sequence is 16 residues long. The full variable domain, with the rest looked up from reference TRBV5-5 and TRBJ1-5, is DAGVTQSPTHLIKTRGQQVTLRCSPISGHKSVSWYQQVLGQGPQFIFQYYEKEERGRGNFPDRFSARQFPNYSSELNVNALLLGDSALYLCASSLFAGANNQPQHFGDGTRLSIL.

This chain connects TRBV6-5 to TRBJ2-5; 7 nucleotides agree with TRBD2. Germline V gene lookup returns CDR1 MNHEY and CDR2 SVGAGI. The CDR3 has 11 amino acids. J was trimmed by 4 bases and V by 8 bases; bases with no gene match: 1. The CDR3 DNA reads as TGTGCCAGCGGGGAGGGAGAGACCCAGTACTTC. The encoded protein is CASGEGETQYF.

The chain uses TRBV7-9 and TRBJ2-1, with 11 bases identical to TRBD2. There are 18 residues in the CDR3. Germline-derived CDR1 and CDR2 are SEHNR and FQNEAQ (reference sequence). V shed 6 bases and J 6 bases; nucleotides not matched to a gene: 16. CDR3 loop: CASRSGILAGGRSNEQFF. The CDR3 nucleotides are TGTGCCAGCAGGTCAGGGATATTAGCGGGAGGGAGGTCCAATGAGCAGTTCTTC.

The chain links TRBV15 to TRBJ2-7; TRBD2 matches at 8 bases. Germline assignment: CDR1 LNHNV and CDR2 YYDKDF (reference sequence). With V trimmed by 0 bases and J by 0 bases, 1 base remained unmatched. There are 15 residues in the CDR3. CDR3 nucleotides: TGTGCCACCAGCAGAGAAAGCGGGAGCTCCTACGAGCAGTACTTC. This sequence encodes CATSRESGSSYEQYF.

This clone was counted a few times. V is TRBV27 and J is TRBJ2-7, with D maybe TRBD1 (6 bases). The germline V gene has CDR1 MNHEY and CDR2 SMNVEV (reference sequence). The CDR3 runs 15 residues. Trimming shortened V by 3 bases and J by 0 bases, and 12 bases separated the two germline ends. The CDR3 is CASSFEGVSSYEQYF. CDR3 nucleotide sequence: TGTGCCAGCAGTTTTGAGGGGGTAAGCTCCTACGAGCAGTACTTC.

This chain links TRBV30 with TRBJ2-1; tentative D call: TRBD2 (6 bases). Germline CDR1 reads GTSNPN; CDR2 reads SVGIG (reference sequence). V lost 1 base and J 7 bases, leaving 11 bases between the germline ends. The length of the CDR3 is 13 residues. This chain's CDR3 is CAWSGGRRNEQFF. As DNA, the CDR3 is TGTGCCTGGAGTGGGGGGAGGCGTAATGAGCAGTTCTTC.

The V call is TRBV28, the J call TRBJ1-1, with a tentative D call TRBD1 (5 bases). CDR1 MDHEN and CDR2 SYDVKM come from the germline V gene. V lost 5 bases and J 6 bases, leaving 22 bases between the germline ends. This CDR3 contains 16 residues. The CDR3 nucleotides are TGTGCCAGCAGTCTCAGTGGCGGGGGGGGGTGGCCTGAAGCTTTCTTT. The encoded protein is CASSLSGGGGWPEAFF.

The CDR3 DNA reads as TGTGCCAGCAGCCTTGCAAGCGGCGCCTTGGGGGAAAAACTGTTTTTT. Amino acid sequence: CASSLASGALGEKLFF. J is TRBJ1-4 and V is TRBV14; no clear D. V was shortened by 4 bases and J by 8 bases, with 20 bases between the two germline ends. The CDR3 loop spans 16 amino acids. CDR1 and CDR2 from the germline V gene are SGHDN and FVKESK.

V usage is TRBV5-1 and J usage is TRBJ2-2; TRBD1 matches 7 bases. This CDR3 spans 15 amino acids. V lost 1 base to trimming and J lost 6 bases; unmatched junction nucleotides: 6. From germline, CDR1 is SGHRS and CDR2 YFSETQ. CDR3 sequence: CASSLRPTGSGELFF. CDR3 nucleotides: TGCGCCAGCAGCTTGAGACCGACAGGGTCCGGGGAGCTGTTTTTT.

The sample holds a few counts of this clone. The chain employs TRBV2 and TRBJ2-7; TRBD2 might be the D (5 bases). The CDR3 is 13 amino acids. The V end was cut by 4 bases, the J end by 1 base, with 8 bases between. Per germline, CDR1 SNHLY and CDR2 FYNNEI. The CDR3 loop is CASSAPGSYEQYF. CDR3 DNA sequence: TGTGCCAGCAGTGCCCCGGGATCCTACGAGCAGTACTTC.

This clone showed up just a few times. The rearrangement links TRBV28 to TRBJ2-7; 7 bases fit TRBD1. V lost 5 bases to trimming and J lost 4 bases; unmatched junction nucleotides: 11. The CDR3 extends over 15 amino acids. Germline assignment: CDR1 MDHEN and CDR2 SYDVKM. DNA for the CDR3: TGTGCCAGCAGTCCAGACAGGGATATCGGGTACGAGCAGTACTTC. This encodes CASSPDRDIGYEQYF.

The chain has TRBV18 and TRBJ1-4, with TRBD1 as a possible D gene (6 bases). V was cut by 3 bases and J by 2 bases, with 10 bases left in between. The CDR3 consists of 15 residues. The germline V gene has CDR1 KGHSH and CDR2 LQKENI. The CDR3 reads CASSPITGTNEKLFF. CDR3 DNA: TGTGCCAGCTCACCCATCACAGGGACTAATGAAAAACTGTTTTTT.

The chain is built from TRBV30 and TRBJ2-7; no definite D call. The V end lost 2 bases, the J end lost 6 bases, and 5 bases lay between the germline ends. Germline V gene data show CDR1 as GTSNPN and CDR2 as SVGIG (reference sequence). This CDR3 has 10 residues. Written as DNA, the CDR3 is TGTGCCTGGAGTTTTGTCGAGCAGTACTTC. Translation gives CAWSFVEQYF.

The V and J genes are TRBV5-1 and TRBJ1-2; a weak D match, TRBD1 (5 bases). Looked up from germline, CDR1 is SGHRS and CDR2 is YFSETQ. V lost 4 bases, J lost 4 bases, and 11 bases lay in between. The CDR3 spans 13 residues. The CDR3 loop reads CASSPGGLYGYTF. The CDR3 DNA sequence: TGCGCCAGCAGCCCGGGGGGTCTCTATGGCTACACCTTC.

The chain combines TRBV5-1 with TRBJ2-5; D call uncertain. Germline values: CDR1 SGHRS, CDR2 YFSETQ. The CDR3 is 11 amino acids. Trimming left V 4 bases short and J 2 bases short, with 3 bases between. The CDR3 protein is CASSLQETQYF. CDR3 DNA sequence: TGCGCCAGCAGCCTTCAAGAGACCCAGTACTTC.

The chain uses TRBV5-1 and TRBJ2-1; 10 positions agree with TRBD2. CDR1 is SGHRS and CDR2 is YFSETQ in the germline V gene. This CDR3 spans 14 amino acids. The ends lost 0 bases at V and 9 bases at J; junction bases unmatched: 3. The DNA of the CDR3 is TGCGCCAGCAGCTTGGCTCTAGCGGGAGTTGAGCAGTTCTTC. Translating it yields CASSLALAGVEQFF.

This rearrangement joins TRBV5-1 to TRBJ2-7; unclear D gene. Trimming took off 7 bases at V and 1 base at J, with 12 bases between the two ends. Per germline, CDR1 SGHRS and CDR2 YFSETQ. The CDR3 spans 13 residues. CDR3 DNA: TGCGCCAGCGGGAACATGGAATCCTACGAGCAGTACTTC. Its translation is CASGNMESYEQYF.

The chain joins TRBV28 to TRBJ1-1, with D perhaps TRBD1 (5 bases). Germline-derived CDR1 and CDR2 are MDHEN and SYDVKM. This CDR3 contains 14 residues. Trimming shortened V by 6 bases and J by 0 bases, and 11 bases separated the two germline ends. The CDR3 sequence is CASRTEVMNTEAFF. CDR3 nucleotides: TGTGCCAGCAGGACAGAGGTTATGAACACTGAAGCTTTCTTT.

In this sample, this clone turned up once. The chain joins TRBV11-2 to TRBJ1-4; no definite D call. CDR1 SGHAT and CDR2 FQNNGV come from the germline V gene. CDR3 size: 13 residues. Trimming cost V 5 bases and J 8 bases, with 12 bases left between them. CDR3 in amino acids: CASSPAGPEKLFF. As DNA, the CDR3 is TGTGCCAGCAGCCCCGCGGGCCCCGAAAAACTGTTTTTT.

CDR3 amino acids: CASSSGTGVREQYF. In DNA, the CDR3 is TGTGCCAGCAGTTCCGGGACAGGGGTTCGAGAGCAGTACTTC. V and J are TRBV28 and TRBJ2-7; 10 nucleotides align to TRBD1. The germline V gene has CDR1 MDHEN and CDR2 SYDVKM. This CDR3 has 14 amino acids. Germline trimming cut 4 bases from V and 7 bases from J; bases unmatched to any gene: 7.

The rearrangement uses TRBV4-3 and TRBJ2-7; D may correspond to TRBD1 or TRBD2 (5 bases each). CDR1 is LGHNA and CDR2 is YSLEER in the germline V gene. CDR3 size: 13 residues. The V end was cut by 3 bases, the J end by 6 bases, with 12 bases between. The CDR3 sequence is CASSQGDGREQYF. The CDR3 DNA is TGCGCCAGCAGCCAGGGGGATGGTCGCGAGCAGTACTTC.

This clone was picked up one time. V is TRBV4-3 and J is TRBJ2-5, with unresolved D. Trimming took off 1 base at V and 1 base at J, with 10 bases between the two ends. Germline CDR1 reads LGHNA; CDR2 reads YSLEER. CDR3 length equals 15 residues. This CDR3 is CASSQGVSSQETQYF. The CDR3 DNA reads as TGCGCCAGCAGCCAAGGTGTTAGCAGCCAAGAGACCCAGTACTTC.